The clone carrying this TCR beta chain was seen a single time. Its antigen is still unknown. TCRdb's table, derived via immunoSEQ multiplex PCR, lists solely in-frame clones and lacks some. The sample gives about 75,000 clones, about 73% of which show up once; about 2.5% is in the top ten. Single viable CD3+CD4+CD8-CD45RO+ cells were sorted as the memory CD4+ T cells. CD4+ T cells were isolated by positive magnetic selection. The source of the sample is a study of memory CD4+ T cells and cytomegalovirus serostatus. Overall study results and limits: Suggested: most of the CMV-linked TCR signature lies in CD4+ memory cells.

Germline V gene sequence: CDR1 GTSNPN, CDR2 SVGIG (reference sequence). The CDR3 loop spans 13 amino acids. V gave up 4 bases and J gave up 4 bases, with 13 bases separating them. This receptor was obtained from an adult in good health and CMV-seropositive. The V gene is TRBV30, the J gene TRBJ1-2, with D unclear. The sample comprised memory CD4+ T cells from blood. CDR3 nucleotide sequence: TGTGCCTGGAACGAAGGGAGAGGCTATGGCTACACCTTC. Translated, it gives CAWNEGRGYGYTF.